These 30 T cell receptor beta chains share one sample of origin, sequenced in a study of prognosis after radiotherapy for stage I lung cancer. The study amplified the TCR beta CDR3 region from genomic DNA. This amplification was carried out by two rounds of multiplex PCR. Round-one PCR had primers specific to each TRBV and TRBJ gene. MiXCR was run by TCRdb on the multiplex PCR reads, yielding one entry per CDR3 protein. The data show 20,000 to 25,000 distinct CDR3 sequences, about 40% seen once. Sequences were derived from PBMCs, sampled before or after stereotactic body radiation therapy (not recorded which). Receptors were obtained from a donor aged 50 or older with non-small cell lung cancer.

V and J are TRBV6-4 and TRBJ2-2; D is uncertain. Trimming pared 2 bases from V and 11 bases from J, leaving 12 bases between. This CDR3 comprises 13 residues. Germline V CDR1 and CDR2: MRHNA, SNTAGT. In DNA, the CDR3 is TGTGCCAGCAGTGACCAGGTAGTCGGTGAGCTGTTTTTT. Encoded protein: CASSDQVVGELFF.

In its sample, this clonotype was seen many times. The rearrangement uses TRBV19 and TRBJ1-4; D gene ambiguous. CDR1 LNHDA and CDR2 SQIVND come from the germline V gene (reference sequence). This CDR3 spans 13 amino acids. Trimming took off 5 bases at V and 7 bases at J, with 11 bases between the two ends. DNA of the CDR3: TGTGCCAGTAGTGGGATGTGGTTTGAAAAACTGTTTTTT. Its protein product is CASSGMWFEKLFF. Looking up the rest from reference TRBV19 and TRBJ1-4 gives the full variable domain: DGGITQSPKYLFRKEGQNVTLSCEQNLNHDAMYWYRQDPGQGLRLIYYSQIVNDFQKGDIAEGYSVSREKKESFPLTVTSAQKNPTAFYLCASSGMWFEKLFFGSGTQLSVL.

This clonotype was found many times. V usage is TRBV2 and J usage is TRBJ2-2, with TRBD1 as a possible D gene (5 bases). The CDR3 length is 12 residues. CDR1 SNHLY and CDR2 FYNNEI come from the germline V gene. Trimming took 5 bases from V and 5 from J, leaving 6 bases between them. As DNA, the CDR3 is TGTGCCAGCAGTACAGGAACCGGGGAGCTGTTTTTT. Protein: CASSTGTGELFF.

With regard to this clonotype: A far larger clone is one nucleotide away, so this likely arose from a read error. J is TRBJ2-1 and V is TRBV5-1; 7 bases align to TRBD1. Germline CDR1 SGHRS, CDR2 YFSETQ. The CDR3 spans 12 residues. The CDR3 here is CASSRGRNEQFF. CDR3 nucleotide sequence: TGTGCCAGCAGTAGGGGGCGGAATGAGCAGTTCTTC.

CDR3 protein: CASSYDSGPITQYF. In DNA form, the CDR3 reads TGTGCCAGCAGTTACGATAGCGGTCCAATTACGCAGTATTTT. V and J are TRBV6-2 or TRBV6-3 and TRBJ2-3, with a weak D call TRBD2 (6 bases). CDR1 MNHEY and CDR2 SVGEGT come from the germline V gene. The V gene lost 2 bases and the J gene lost 8 bases, with 14 bases spanning the gap. The CDR3 is 14 amino acids.

Worth noting for this clonotype: The junction does not match germline at one end; this may be a read error. The rearrangement uses TRBV19 and TRBJ2-5; possible D gene TRBD1, 5 bases. CDR3 length: 14 residues. CDR1 is LNHDA, CDR2 SQIVND, per germline (reference sequence). Written as DNA, the CDR3 is TGTGCCAGTAATAGGGGAAGACACCAAGATACCCAGTACTTC. Its protein is CASNRGRHQDTQYF.

J is TRBJ1-4 and V is TRBV27; 12 bases are shared with TRBD1. From germline, CDR1 is MNHEY and CDR2 SMNVEV (reference sequence). The CDR3 consists of 18 residues. V was clipped by 2 bases and J by 7 bases; unmatched bases: 11. The CDR3, as DNA: TGTGCCAGCAGTTTAGTTGGGACAGGGGGCGGACATGGTGAAAAACTGTTTTTT. Residues: CASSLVGTGGGHGEKLFF.

To note about this clonotype: An end of the junction does not agree with germline; a read error may underlie this. This sequence joins TRBV7-9 and TRBJ1-4; D gene uncertain. Per germline, CDR1 SEHNR and CDR2 FQNEAQ (reference sequence). This CDR3 region has 16 residues. The CDR3 coding sequence is TGTGCCGGCAGCTCAGACCGAGGGTTCGGTAATGAAAAACTGTTTTTT. It encodes CAGSSDRGFGNEKLFF.

This clonotype was seen more than once but under ten times. The chain joins TRBV3-1 to TRBJ2-7, with 8 bases fitting TRBD1. Germline V CDR1 and CDR2: LGHDT, YNNKEL (reference sequence). The trim removed 6 bases at V and 0 bases at J, leaving 4 bases unmatched. CDR3 length equals 14 residues. CDR3 sequence reads: CASSRTGSSYEQYF. CDR3 DNA sequence: TGTGCCAGCAGTAGGACAGGGAGCTCCTACGAGCAGTACTTC.

The chain combines TRBV5-1 with TRBJ2-3, with 10 bases matching TRBD1. After removal of 4 bases from V and 1 base from J, the junction contained 9 bases not matched to a gene. This CDR3 contains 17 residues. Per germline, CDR1 SGHRS and CDR2 YFSETQ. CDR3 sequence: CASSPTGQGTRTDTQYF. For the CDR3, the DNA is TGCGCCAGCAGCCCAACGGGACAGGGGACCCGCACAGATACGCAGTATTTT.

The table lists this clonotype with many counts. This sequence joins TRBV7-9 and TRBJ1-6; D not resolved. The CDR3 extends over 15 amino acids. Trimming took off 5 bases at V and 9 bases at J, with 17 bases between the two ends. Germline lookup yields CDR1 SEHNR and CDR2 FQNEAQ (reference sequence). This CDR3 is CASSDASGITSPLHF. The CDR3 DNA sequence: TGTGCCAGCAGCGATGCGTCCGGGATCACTTCACCCCTCCACTTT.

Details on this clonotype: A far larger clone is a single base away, which makes a read error likely. This chain links TRBV7-9 with TRBJ1-4; D is unresolved. There are 13 residues in the CDR3. Trimming left V 1 base short and J 7 bases short, with 7 bases between. Germline V gives CDR1 SEHNR, CDR2 FQNEAQ (reference sequence). The CDR3 DNA follows: TGTGCCAGCAGCTTAGGACTCTGTGAAAAACTGTTTTTT. This gives the protein CASSLGLCEKLFF. The variable domain in full, with the rest retrieved from reference TRBV7-9 and TRBJ1-4, is DTGVSQNPRHKITKRGQNVTFRCDPISEHNRLYWYRQTLGQGPEFLTYFQNEAQLEKSRLLSDRFSAERPKGSFSTLEIQRTEQGDSAMYLCASSLGLCEKLFFGSGTQLSVL.

This clonotype was detected many times. V and J are TRBV5-1 and TRBJ2-5; D might be TRBD2 (7 bases). V was trimmed by 5 bases and J by 4 bases, leaving 12 bases between them. Germline CDR1 is SGHRS and CDR2 is YFSETQ. The CDR3 totals 13 residues. In DNA, the CDR3 is TGCGCCAGCAGACAGGGAGGGGGAGAGACCCAGTACTTC. Encoded protein: CASRQGGGETQYF.

The sample holds many counts of this clonotype. V usage is TRBV6-1 and J usage is TRBJ1-1, with unresolved D. Germline-derived CDR1 and CDR2 are MNHNS and SASEGT. V lost 6 bases, J lost 2 bases, and 4 bases lay in between. The CDR3 extends over 11 amino acids. This CDR3 is CASRHNTEAFF. The CDR3 DNA sequence: TGTGCCAGCAGGCATAACACTGAAGCTTTCTTT.

The chain combines TRBV5-1 with TRBJ2-5, with D unresolved. Germline V CDR1 and CDR2: SGHRS, YFSETQ. V was pared by 1 base and J by 5 bases, with 12 bases between. The CDR3 contains 14 residues. The CDR3 reads CASSLLVACETQYF. In DNA form, the CDR3 reads TGCGCCAGCAGCTTGCTTGTGGCGTGCGAGACCCAGTACTTC.

This clonotype has ten or more counts. J is TRBJ1-1 and V is TRBV5-1; 9 bases match TRBD1. CDR1 SGHRS and CDR2 YFSETQ come from the germline V gene. This CDR3 spans 15 amino acids. Trimming at V came to 4 bases and at J to 2 bases, leaving 6 bases not matched to a gene. The DNA for the CDR3 is TGCGCCAGCAGCCAAGGGACAGGGCGAAACACTGAAGCTTTCTTT. This sequence encodes CASSQGTGRNTEAFF.

This clonotype has at least ten counts. The rearrangement uses TRBV5-8 and TRBJ2-3; possibly TRBD2 for D (6 bases). CDR1 is SGHTS, CDR2 YDEGEE, per germline. Trimming took off 4 bases at V and 4 bases at J, with 19 bases between the two ends. The CDR3 has 16 amino acids. The CDR3 sequence: CASSRGDSARADTQYF. In DNA form, the CDR3 reads TGTGCCAGCAGCCGCGGGGATAGCGCTAGGGCAGATACGCAGTATTTT.

This clonotype was observed many times. This chain connects TRBV5-1 to TRBJ2-5; TRBD2 agrees at 7 bases. Trimming at V came to 4 bases and at J to 2 bases, leaving 8 bases not matched to a gene. The CDR3 spans 15 residues. Germline V gene sequence: CDR1 SGHRS, CDR2 YFSETQ. This chain's CDR3 is CASSTYGGRQETQYF. CDR3 sequence (DNA): TGCGCCAGCAGCACCTACGGGGGGAGGCAAGAGACCCAGTACTTC.

This clonotype appeared many times. The genes are TRBV24-1 and TRBJ1-1; TRBD1 agrees at 9 bases. The CDR3 loop spans 16 amino acids. Germline trimming cut 4 bases from V and 5 bases from J; bases unmatched to any gene: 10. Looked up from germline, CDR1 is KGHDR and CDR2 is SFDVKD. In DNA, the CDR3 is TGTGCCACCAGTGACCTGACGACAGGGGGAGGGACTGAAGCTTTCTTT. The encoded protein is CATSDLTTGGGTEAFF.

Many counts were recorded for this clonotype. The chain is built from TRBV3-1 and TRBJ1-2; no reliable D call. The CDR3 extends over 15 amino acids. Germline V gene data show CDR1 as LGHDT and CDR2 as YNNKEL (reference sequence). Trimming pared 0 bases from V and 8 bases from J, leaving 16 bases between. DNA for the CDR3: TGTGCCAGCAGCCAAGATAAAGGATCGCAGCTCGGCTACACCTTC. Its translation: CASSQDKGSQLGYTF.

The chain employs TRBV19 and TRBJ2-2; D is undetermined. The CDR3 has 13 residues. Germline CDR1 LNHDA, CDR2 SQIVND (reference sequence). The germline V and J ends were trimmed by 6 bases and 7 bases, with 12 bases remaining between them. The DNA for the CDR3 is TGTGCCAGTAGAGTGGGGATAGGCGGGGAGCTGTTTTTT. Translation: CASRVGIGGELFF.

This clonotype has ten or more counts. The chain joins TRBV27 to TRBJ2-6, with 10 bases fitting TRBD1. V dropped 5 bases and J dropped 4; count of bases not matched to a gene: 14. From germline, CDR1 is MNHEY and CDR2 SMNVEV (reference sequence). The CDR3 sequence is 19 residues long. CDR3 in amino acids: CASSPSTGTGVSGANVLTF. Here the CDR3 DNA reads TGTGCCAGCAGTCCGTCCACCGGGACAGGGGTCTCCGGGGCCAACGTCCTGACTTTC.

As for this clonotype: Since a much larger clone is just one base distant, this may be a read error. This sequence joins TRBV9 and TRBJ1-5; perhaps TRBD1 as D (6 bases). The CDR3 extends over 13 amino acids. CDR1 and CDR2 from the germline V gene are SGDLS and YYNGEE. The CDR3 coding sequence is TGTACCAGCAGCGAGGACAGCTATGGACCCCAGCATTTT. It codes for CTSSEDSYGPQHF.

This clonotype has ten or more counts. The chain couples TRBV30 to TRBJ1-4; a weak D match, TRBD1 (5 bases). Trimming removed 2 bases from V and 5 bases from J, with 15 bases in between. This CDR3 is built from 15 residues. Germline CDR1 GTSNPN, CDR2 SVGIG (reference sequence). CDR3 in DNA: TGTGCCTGGAGTAACCGCGGGGGGTGGAATGAAAAACTGTTTTTT. Amino acids: CAWSNRGGWNEKLFF. Full variable domain (outside the CDR3, taken from reference TRBV30 and TRBJ1-4): SQTIHQWPATLVQPVGSPLSLECTVEGTSNPNLYWYRQAAGRGLQLLFYSVGIGQISSEVPQNLSASRPQDRQFILSSKKLLLSDSGFYLCAWSNRGGWNEKLFFGSGTQLSVL.

This clonotype was found many times. The CDR3 sequence: CASSAVGRFYGYTF. As DNA, the CDR3 is TGTGCCAGCAGTGCCGTAGGTCGGTTCTATGGCTACACCTTC. V gene TRBV9 combines with J gene TRBJ1-2; no firm D call. CDR1 is SGDLS and CDR2 is YYNGEE in the germline V gene. The V gene lost 5 bases and the J gene lost 4 bases, with 15 bases spanning the gap. CDR3 length: 14 residues.

This clonotype has ten or more counts. The chain joins TRBV9 to TRBJ2-2; tentatively, D is TRBD1 (5 bases). V shed 0 bases and J shed 0 bases, with 9 bases lying between them. Looked up from germline, CDR1 is SGDLS and CDR2 is YYNGEE. The CDR3 extends over 16 amino acids. The CDR3 protein is CASSVEAGTNTGELFF. In DNA form, the CDR3 reads TGTGCCAGCAGCGTAGAGGCAGGGACGAACACCGGGGAGCTGTTTTTT.

Turning to this clonotype: A junction boundary mismatches the germline segment, possibly from a read error. The V gene is TRBV12-3 or TRBV12-4, the J gene TRBJ2-7; D call uncertain. CDR3 length: 14 residues. The CDR3 DNA is TGTGCCAGCATTTTAGCCCTGAGTGGGTACGAGCAGTACTTC. Protein sequence: CASILALSGYEQYF.

By proportion, this clonotype is medium-sized (0.01 to 0.1%). The rearrangement joins TRBV12-3 or TRBV12-4 to TRBJ2-2, with TRBD2 as a possible D gene (5 bases). The CDR3 loop spans 14 amino acids. V lost 6 bases to trimming and J lost 1 base, with 9 bases between them. CDR3 protein: CASSRGRNTGELFF. Here the CDR3 DNA reads TGTGCCAGCAGCCGGGGAAGGAACACCGGGGAGCTGTTTTTT.

This clonotype has ten or more counts. This chain connects TRBV12-3 or TRBV12-4 to TRBJ2-3; 13 bases map to TRBD2. After removal of 8 bases from V and 8 bases from J, the junction contained 10 bases not matched to a gene. The CDR3 consists of 15 residues. CDR3 sequence: CASGLLAGGPSTQYF. CDR3 bases: TGTGCCAGCGGTCTACTAGCGGGAGGGCCGAGTACGCAGTATTTT.

By share of the sample, this clonotype is medium-sized (0.01 to 0.1%). The chain uses TRBV6-1 and TRBJ2-7, with a tentative D call TRBD2 (6 bases). The CDR3 runs to 12 residues. V was cut by 8 bases and J by 2 bases, with 10 bases left in between. Germline CDR1 is MNHNS and CDR2 is SASEGT. This CDR3 reads CASLGGTYEQYF. CDR3 nucleotides: TGTGCCAGCCTCGGGGGTACCTACGAGCAGTACTTC.